A selection of T cell receptor beta chains follows, all from one sample in a study of blood T cells in healthy people across ages. TCRdb recomputed calls from the 5' RACE reads with MiXCR, one row per CDR3 protein. This sample has 600,000 to 650,000 distinct CDR3 sequences, with roughly 50% found just once. Sequenced material: blood. All receptors derive from a man aged 55 to 69 in good health. Each CDR3 is given with its conserved first and last residue. D genes are given only for firm matches.

j_call: TRBJ2-7
d_call: NA
v_call: TRBV11-2
cdr3_nt: TGTGCCAGCACCCCCACAGGGTTTATCTACGAGCAGTACTTC
cdr3_aa: CASTPTGFIYEQYF

j_call: TRBJ2-5
d_call: NA
v_call: TRBV6-5
cdr3_nt: TGTGCCAGCAGTCGGACCGGGACCGGGAAAGAGACCCAGTACTTC
cdr3_aa: CASSRTGTGKETQYF

j_call: TRBJ2-4
d_call: NA
v_call: TRBV7-9
cdr3_nt: TGTGCCAGCAGCCCCGGTGTCCCGGGTGAGCAGTACTTC
cdr3_aa: CASSPGVPGEQYF

j_call: TRBJ2-5
d_call: NA
v_call: TRBV6-2/TRBV6-3
cdr3_nt: TGTGCCAGCAAACTCGTGGGAATCAGAGAGACCCAGTACTTC
cdr3_aa: CASKLVGIRETQYF

j_call: TRBJ2-3
d_call: NA
v_call: TRBV3-1
cdr3_nt: TGTGCCAGCAGTAGCAGGGCGGGGACGCAGTATTTT
cdr3_aa: CASSSRAGTQYF

j_call: TRBJ2-2
d_call: NA
v_call: TRBV15
cdr3_nt: TGTGCCACCAGCAGAGCAGTCGGACAGTACACCGGGGAGCTGTTTTTT
cdr3_aa: CATSRAVGQYTGELFF

j_call: TRBJ2-1
d_call: NA
v_call: TRBV29-1
cdr3_nt: TGCAGCGTTGTCGGGGTGTCCTACAATGAGCAGTTCTTC
cdr3_aa: CSVVGVSYNEQFF

j_call: TRBJ1-2
d_call: NA
v_call: TRBV7-6
cdr3_nt: TGTGCCAGCAGCTTAGGTCCAGGGGATGGCTACACCTTC
cdr3_aa: CASSLGPGDGYTF

j_call: TRBJ1-2
d_call: NA
v_call: TRBV28
cdr3_nt: TGTGCCAGCAGTTTAACTACGGGAGGCTACACCTTC
cdr3_aa: CASSLTTGGYTF

j_call: TRBJ2-5
d_call: TRBD2
v_call: TRBV7-9
cdr3_nt: TGTGCCAGCAGCTCCGGACGAGCGGGGGCAGAGACCCAGTACTTC
cdr3_aa: CASSSGRAGAETQYF